The 2 T cell receptor beta chains reported below all come from one sample, sequenced in a study of CD8 T cells in Susac syndrome. An amount of RNA that ranged from roughly 0.45 to 1 ug was reverse transcribed with random hexamers. Each CDR3 protein is one row after TCRdb ran MiXCR on the immunoSEQ multiplex PCR reads. Of around 130,000 distinct CDR3 sequences in the sample, 65% to 90% were seen once. The sequencing sample was made of CD8+ T cells from PBMCs. The receptors derive from a human donor with multiple sclerosis.

The chain combines TRBV15 with TRBJ2-1, with D perhaps given as TRBD1 or TRBD2 (5 bases each). Germline V lookup: CDR1 LNHNV, CDR2 YYDKDF (reference sequence). The CDR3 sequence is 14 residues long. V lost 3 bases, J lost 3 bases, and 9 bases lay in between. In DNA, the CDR3 is TGTGCCACCAGCAGCCGGGACGGCTACAATGAGCAGTTCTTC. This sequence encodes CATSSRDGYNEQFF.

The rearrangement joins TRBV5-1 to TRBJ1-1; D gene ambiguous. V was pared by 4 bases and J by 3 bases, with 13 bases between. Germline CDR1 SGHRS, CDR2 YFSETQ. This CDR3 is 14 amino acids long. The CDR3 reads CASSLDMPYTEAFF. The CDR3, as DNA: TGCGCCAGCAGCCTAGACATGCCCTACACTGAAGCTTTCTTT.